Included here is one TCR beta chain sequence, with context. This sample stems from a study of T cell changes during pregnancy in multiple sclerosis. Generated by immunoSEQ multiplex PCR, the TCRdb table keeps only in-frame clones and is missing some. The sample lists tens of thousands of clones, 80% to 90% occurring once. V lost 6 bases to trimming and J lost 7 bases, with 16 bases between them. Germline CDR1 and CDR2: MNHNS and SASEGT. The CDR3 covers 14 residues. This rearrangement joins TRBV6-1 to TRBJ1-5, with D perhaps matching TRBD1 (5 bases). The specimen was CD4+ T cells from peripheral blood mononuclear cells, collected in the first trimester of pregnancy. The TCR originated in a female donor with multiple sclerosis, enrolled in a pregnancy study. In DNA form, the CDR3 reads TGTGCCAGCAGCGCCACCGGGGGGGTACAGCCCCAGCATTTT. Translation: CASSATGGVQPQHF.